The rows below give T cell receptor beta chains drawn from one sample of a study of cytomegalovirus exposure and HLA in healthy donors. Only in-frame clones appear in the TCRdb table, and some are missing; sequencing was by immunoSEQ multiplex PCR. Among more than 80,000 clones listed, 65% to 80% were seen once. The sample comprised PBMCs. The receptor source for this set is a man aged 55-75 years in good health and CMV-seronegative. The CDR3 runs from the conserved cysteine through the conserved F or W. The D gene is left open where the match is weak. Size values are once, few and many counts, or a class for expanded clones, and some rows have none.

TRBV25-1,once,TRBD1,TRBJ1-1,TGTGCCAGCAGTGACGGCAGGGGGGCTGAAGCTTTCTTT,CASSDGRGAEAFF
TRBV11-2,-,TRBD1,TRBJ1-3,TGTGCCAGCAGCTTATCGACAGGGTCTGGAAACACCATATATTTT,CASSLSTGSGNTIYF
TRBV6-1,few,TRBD2,TRBJ2-2,TGTGCCAGCAGTGTTGGTAGCGGGACCACCGGGGAGCTGTTTTTT,CASSVGSGTTGELFF
TRBV18,-,-,TRBJ1-2,TGTGCCAGCTCACCAGGTGAATGGACACCGAACTATGGCTACACCTTC,CASSPGEWTPNYGYTF
TRBV19,-,TRBD1,TRBJ1-5,TGTGCCAGTAGTCTAGCCCTCGGACAGGCAAATCAGCCCCAGCATTTT,CASSLALGQANQPQHF
TRBV5-5,-,TRBD1,TRBJ1-5,TGTGCCAGCAGCGGGGGACAGGGGACTAGCAATCAGCCCCAGCATTTT,CASSGGQGTSNQPQHF
TRBV7-6,few,-,TRBJ1-6,TGTGCCAGCAGCGAGTCCTCCTCCTATAATTCACCCCTCCACTTT,CASSESSSYNSPLHF
TRBV6-5,-,-,TRBJ2-5,TGTGCCAGCAGGCGGGACTTGGGGGAGACCCAGTACTTC,CASRRDLGETQYF
TRBV6-5,-,TRBD2,TRBJ2-3,TGTGCCAGCAGCGCGACTAGCAAAACAGATACGCAGTATTTT,CASSATSKTDTQYF
TRBV27,-,TRBD1,TRBJ1-2,TGTGCCAGCAGTGCCCAGACAGGGGGCGCATATGGCTACACCTTC,CASSAQTGGAYGYTF
TRBV6-1,-,TRBD1,TRBJ1-1,TGTGCCAGCGCGGACAGGGGCGAGACTGAAGCTTTCTTT,CASADRGETEAFF
TRBV9,few,TRBD1,TRBJ1-1,TGTGCCAGCAGCGAGGGACAGGGTTCTGAAGCTTTCTTT,CASSEGQGSEAFF
TRBV27,-,TRBD1,TRBJ1-2,TGTGCCAGCAGTAAACAGGGGGGGAACTATGGCTACACCTTC,CASSKQGGNYGYTF
TRBV30,-,TRBD2,TRBJ2-6,TGTGCCTGGAGTTTAGCGGGTGGGGCCAACGTCCTGACTTTC,CAWSLAGGANVLTF
TRBV7-9,-,-,TRBJ2-7,TGTGCCAGCAGCTTATACTACGAGCAGTACTTC,CASSLYYEQYF
TRBV6-6,few,-,TRBJ1-2,TGTGCCAGCAGCCCCATAAAGCAGGCCCAGGGTGGCTACACCTTC,CASSPIKQAQGGYTF
TRBV7-7,-,TRBD1,TRBJ2-5,TGTGCCAGCAGTCCCGGGACAGGGGCCGAGACCCAGTACTTC,CASSPGTGAETQYF
TRBV30,-,-,TRBJ2-1,TGTGCCTGGAGGGGTCTAGCCTACAATGAGCAGTTCTTC,CAWRGLAYNEQFF
TRBV20-1,-,-,TRBJ2-7,TGCAGTGCGGAAGGGGTATTCGAGCAGTACTTC,CSAEGVFEQYF
TRBV7-9,-,-,TRBJ2-3,TGTGCCAGCAGCTTAGGGGCGAACACAGATACGCAGTATTTT,CASSLGANTDTQYF
TRBV19,-,-,TRBJ1-6,TGTGCCAGTAGTAGCATGAGGAGGACCCTCCACTTT,CASSSMRRTLHF
TRBV21-1,-,-,TRBJ2-7,TGTGCCAGCAGCAAATCCGGGACACTCGTCTACGAGCAGTACTTC,CASSKSGTLVYEQYF
TRBV7-9,-,TRBD1,TRBJ2-7,TGTGCCAGCAGCTTAGCCGGGCAGGGGGCCGACGAGCAGTACTTC,CASSLAGQGADEQYF
TRBV6-4,-,-,TRBJ1-5,TGTGCCAGCAGTGACGGAACAGGTGATCAGCCCCAGCATTTT,CASSDGTGDQPQHF
TRBV9,-,TRBD2,TRBJ2-5,TGTGCCAGCAGCGTAACTAGCGGGGGGCGGCAGACCCAGTACTTC,CASSVTSGGRQTQYF
TRBV6-1,-,TRBD1,TRBJ1-4,TGTGCCAGCGGACAGGGGCCAAATGAAAAACTGTTTTTT,CASGQGPNEKLFF
TRBV2,-,-,TRBJ1-2,TGTGCCAGCAGTGACAGACACAACTATGGCTACACCTTC,CASSDRHNYGYTF
TRBV9,-,-,TRBJ2-7,TGTGCCAGCAGCGTAGGTGGGGGCCACTCCTACGAGCAGTACTTC,CASSVGGGHSYEQYF
TRBV18,-,-,TRBJ1-1,TGTGCCAGCTCACTAGGGGCGGTGAACACTGAAGCTTTCTTT,CASSLGAVNTEAFF
TRBV6-5,once,TRBD1,TRBJ2-7,TGTGCCAGCAGTTACCGGACAGGGGGCGCGGGCGAGCAGTACTTC,CASSYRTGGAGEQYF
TRBV6-1,-,TRBD2,TRBJ2-7,TGTGCCAGCAGGACCAGCGGGGGGTATTACGAGCAGTACTTC,CASRTSGGYYEQYF
TRBV4-1,-,-,TRBJ1-2,TGCGCCAGCAGCCAAGATTTTGGACAGAACTATGGCTACACCTTC,CASSQDFGQNYGYTF
TRBV14,-,-,TRBJ1-4,TGTGCCAGCAGCCCAGGAATAGGGGTATCTGAAAAACTGTTTTTT,CASSPGIGVSEKLFF
TRBV2,-,TRBD1,TRBJ2-5,TGTGCCAGCCAAGCTTCCGGGACAGGGGTAAGGGAGCAGTACTTC,CASQASGTGVREQYF
TRBV27,-,TRBD2,TRBJ2-3,TGTGCCAGCAGTTCCCTGAGCGGGGCAGATACGCAGTATTTT,CASSSLSGADTQYF
TRBV5-1,-,-,TRBJ1-2,TGCGCCAGCAGCTTGGATGGGGGCTGGCACACCTTC,CASSLDGGWHTF
TRBV9,-,-,TRBJ2-2,TGTGCCAGCGGCACACCTTACACCGGGGAGCTGTTTTTT,CASGTPYTGELFF
TRBV6-1,-,-,TRBJ2-1,TGTGCCAGCAGTGTTAGGCAGAGCGTCAATGAGCAGTTCTTC,CASSVRQSVNEQFF
TRBV5-4,many,-,TRBJ1-5,TGTGCCAGCAGCTTGGGGGTCGGGAAGCCCCAGCATTTT,CASSLGVGKPQHF
TRBV11-2,-,-,TRBJ1-2,TGTGCCAGCAGCTTGACAAACTATGGCTACACCTTC,CASSLTNYGYTF
TRBV9,-,-,TRBJ1-5,TGTGCCAGCAGTGAAGGGGGGGGAATTGGTCAGCCCCAGCATTTT,CASSEGGGIGQPQHF
TRBV5-1,few,-,TRBJ1-3,TGCGCCAGCAGCTTTGGGGGCCTCGGAAACACCATATATTTT,CASSFGGLGNTIYF
TRBV6-5,-,-,TRBJ1-5,TGTGCCAGCACTGGTATGTTCGGGAGCAATCAGCCCCAGCATTTT,CASTGMFGSNQPQHF
TRBV5-4,once,-,TRBJ1-5,TGTGCCAGCAGCAGGGCGGGTAGCAATCAGCCCCAGCATTTT,CASSRAGSNQPQHF
TRBV6-1,few,-,TRBJ1-1,TGTGCCAGCAGTGAATGGAGGGGGAACACTGAAGCTTTCTTT,CASSEWRGNTEAFF
TRBV29-1,-,-,TRBJ2-1,TGCAGCATTGGTCAGGCCTCAAGCAATGAGCAGTTCTTC,CSIGQASSNEQFF
TRBV11-2,-,TRBD2,TRBJ2-1,TGTGCCAGCACCATATATCCGGGGGGGGCTGGCAATGAGCAGTTCTTC,CASTIYPGGAGNEQFF
TRBV6-4,once,TRBD1,TRBJ1-1,TGTGCCAGCACCAAGGACAGGGGGGACACTGAAGCTTTCTTT,CASTKDRGDTEAFF
TRBV6-1,-,-,TRBJ1-3,TGTGCCAGCAGACAAACGACAGTTGGAAACACCATATATTTT,CASRQTTVGNTIYF
TRBV30,-,-,TRBJ1-2,TGTGCCTGGACTTCCCTTTCCGGGTCTGGCTATGGCTACACCTTC,CAWTSLSGSGYGYTF
TRBV2,few,TRBD1,TRBJ1-1,TGTGCCAGCAGTCTCGTGTCAGGGGGCGCAGGGAACACTGAAGCTTTCTTT,CASSLVSGGAGNTEAFF
TRBV29-1,-,TRBD1,TRBJ2-2,TGCAGCGTTCATACAGGGGGCCCCGGGGAGCTGTTTTTT,CSVHTGGPGELFF
TRBV29-1,-,TRBD2,TRBJ2-2,TGCAGCGCACAAACGGGGGGGGCCGGGGAGCTGTTTTTT,CSAQTGGAGELFF